Judged by abundance, the clone carrying this T cell receptor beta chain is medium-sized. What it binds is unknown. The PCR ran on 60 Vbeta and 13 Jbeta primers. The table came from immunoSEQ multiplex PCR; TCRdb's copy has only in-frame clones and leaves some out. The table lists around 140,000 clones, roughly four fifths of them singletons. The sample is drawn from a study of cytomegalovirus exposure and HLA in healthy donors. Overall study results and limits: Roughly uniform depth of sequencing across donors was assumed in presence/absence analyses. In an earlier analysis, most TCR beta V segments were productive about 90% or about 30% of the time.

Unmatched junction bases numbered 8, after V lost 7 bases and J lost 4 bases. CDR3 length: 14 residues. From germline, CDR1 is GTSNPN and CDR2 SVGIG (reference sequence). Material: PBMCs. The chain combines TRBV30 with TRBJ2-1; 9 bases map to TRBD2. The sequence was collected from a man under 40 in good health and CMV-seronegative. The CDR3 spells CAYTAGGGYNEQFF. The CDR3 bases are TGTGCCTATACAGCGGGAGGAGGGTACAATGAGCAGTTCTTC.